The T cell receptor (beta chain) under discussion was sequenced for a study of blood T cell repertoires in COVID-19. Across the whole study: Sources were T cells, B-cell-depleted T cells, or PBMCs; the material itself was cDNA or gDNA.

The CDR3 spans 18 residues. After removal of 5 bases from V and 3 bases from J, the junction contained 13 bases not matched to a gene. The germline V gene has CDR1 SGHVS and CDR2 FQNEAQ. TCRdb's copy holds only in-frame clones and misses some; the assay was immunoSEQ multiplex PCR. The profile shows about 100,000 clones, around 85% of them singletons. The clonotype was recovered from a human donor in a cohort sampled during active COVID-19. The rearrangement links TRBV7-8 to TRBJ2-3, with TRBD2 matching 11 bases. Sequenced input: peripheral blood. The CDR3 sequence is CASSPRGSGRAGTDTQYF. CDR3 bases: TGTGCCAGCAGCCCAAGAGGTAGCGGGAGGGCCGGGACAGATACGCAGTATTTT.